This T cell receptor beta chain derives from a study of T cells expressing NK-cell markers. The overall study: The TCR beta repertoires originated in sorted CD3+CD56+NKG2C+, CD3+CD56+NKG2C- and CD3+CD56-NKG2C+ T cells. The sequencing cohort of eight donors included seven HCMV-seropositive individuals and one seronegative individual.

Overall study results and limits: In about 6 donors, dominant NKG2C+ clonotypes were roughly 1.0-8% of CD8+ T cells.

Synthesis of TCR beta cDNA relied on 5'RACE template switching carrying UMIs. TCRdb reanalyzed the 5' RACE reads, giving one entry per CDR3 protein sequence and no DNA. The table lists about 450,000 distinct CDR3 sequences, with approximately 7% in the top ten. Concerning this clonotype itself: Its specificity is not known.

This CDR3 region has 17 residues. Germline values: CDR1 SEHNR, CDR2 FQNEAQ (reference sequence). The sample taken for sequencing was blood T cells: a sorted CD56 or NKG2C T cell subset, CD4+ or CD8+ T cells, or bulk PBMC T cells (not recorded which). The receptor was isolated from a woman between 18 and 69 years old in good health. The chain employs TRBV7-9 and TRBJ1-2; lacking DNA, the TRBD1 call made by TCRdb goes unchecked. The CDR3: CASNTLGDRAEYYGYTF.